This T cell receptor (beta chain) comes out of a study of T cells after yellow fever vaccination. Study-level results: Abundant clonotypes from the bulk population could have been carried over as contaminants into FACS-sorted repertoires. The CD4 and CD8 compartments had a small share of their clonotypes in common.

This clonotype has more than one count but fewer than ten. Its antigen is currently unknown. Each CDR3 protein is one row after TCRdb ran MiXCR on the 5' RACE reads. The table includes 400,000 to 650,000 distinct CDR3 sequences, roughly a fifth detected once. The sample consisted of PBMCs, taken less than 25 days after the first yellow fever vaccination. The receptor was derived from a man aged 18 to 30 who received the YFV17D yellow fever vaccine.

The CDR3 loop is CASSSRTRGGGNEQFF. The CDR3 DNA follows: TGTGCCAGCAGCTCCAGGACGCGGGGCGGCGGGAATGAGCAGTTCTTC. The J gene is TRBJ2-1, the V gene TRBV7-2; D might be TRBD2 (6 bases). CDR1 is SGHTA and CDR2 is FQGNSA in the germline V gene. Trimming left V 4 bases short and J 7 bases short, with 20 bases between. The CDR3 is made up of 16 amino acids. Looking up the rest from reference TRBV7-2 and TRBJ2-1 gives the full variable domain: GAGVSQSPSNKVTEKGKDVELRCDPISGHTALYWYRQSLGQGLEFLIYFQGNSAPDKSGLPSDRFSAERTGGSVSTLTIQRTQQEDSAVYLCASSSRTRGGGNEQFFGPGTRLTVL.